These 10 T cell receptor beta chains were sequenced from one sample in a study of shared clonotypes between healthy human individuals. The assay was immunoSEQ multiplex PCR, and TCRdb's table has in-frame clones only and misses some. The sample consists of hundreds of thousands of clones, about 96% of them appearing once. Naive CD8 cells were CD45RO-negative, positively selected for CCR7, excluding terminally differentiated effector memory CD45RA+ cells. Specimen: naive CD8+ T cells sorted from blood. The receptors come from a man aged 25-40 years in good health.

This clone has a single count. V is TRBV6-1 and J is TRBJ1-5; no definite D call. V lost 7 bases and J 4 bases, leaving 11 bases between the germline ends. The CDR3 is 13 amino acids. CDR1 is MNHNS and CDR2 is SASEGT in the germline V gene. CDR3 nucleotides: TGTGCCAGCATATCGGGGTATAATCAGCCCCAGCATTTT. As protein: CASISGYNQPQHF.

V and J are TRBV28 and TRBJ1-3, with TRBD1 identical over 8 bases. Germline lookup yields CDR1 MDHEN and CDR2 SYDVKM. The junction had 4 bases not matched to a gene; V was cut back by 3 bases and J by 3 bases. The CDR3 extends over 15 amino acids. CDR3 coding DNA: TGTGCCAGCAGTTTGACAGGGGTGGGTGGAAACACCATATATTTT. This encodes CASSLTGVGGNTIYF.

This chain uses TRBV7-8 with TRBJ1-5; no reliable D call. Germline loops: CDR1 SGHVS, CDR2 FQNEAQ. The CDR3 loop spans 16 amino acids. Trimming took off 0 bases at V and 10 bases at J, with 19 bases between the two ends. For the CDR3, the DNA is TGTGCCAGCAGCTTAGCCGGGGTGGGTTCCCATCGACCCCAGCATTTT. It codes for CASSLAGVGSHRPQHF.

V gene TRBV9 combines with J gene TRBJ2-1; 7 bases match TRBD2. Germline V gene lookup returns CDR1 SGDLS and CDR2 YYNGEE. V dropped 2 bases and J dropped 15; count of bases not matched to a gene: 14. The CDR3 consists of 14 residues. CDR3 loop: CASSVGPGGGGAFF. DNA for the CDR3: TGTGCCAGCAGCGTGGGGCCTGGCGGGGGTGGTGCGTTCTTC. Full variable domain (rest looked up from reference TRBV9 and TRBJ2-1): DSGVTQTPKHLITATGQRVTLRCSPRSGDLSVYWYQQSLDQGLQFLIQYYNGEERAKGNILERFSAQQFPDLHSELNLSSLELGDSALYFCASSVGPGGGGAFFGPGTRLTVL.

The chain combines TRBV10-3 with TRBJ2-3; no clear D gene. This CDR3 region has 13 residues. V shed 3 bases and J shed 4 bases, with 8 bases lying between them. Germline V gene data show CDR1 as ENHRY and CDR2 as SYGVKD. The CDR3: CAISDGPPDTQYF. The CDR3 DNA sequence: TGTGCCATCAGTGATGGGCCGCCAGATACGCAGTATTTT.

The genes are TRBV5-1 and TRBJ2-1; 9 bases are shared with TRBD1. CDR1 is SGHRS and CDR2 is YFSETQ in the germline V gene. V lost 6 bases, J lost 4 bases, and 8 bases stayed unmatched. The CDR3 is made up of 15 amino acids. As DNA, the CDR3 is TGCGCCAGCAAGGCCCCGGACAGGGGTTACAATGAGCAGTTCTTC. This translates into CASKAPDRGYNEQFF.

V and J are TRBV7-5 and TRBJ1-5; the listed D gene, TRBD1, was not tested against the DNA. TRBV7-5 is listed as a pseudogene. The CDR3 is made up of 17 amino acids. The CDR3 nucleotides are TGTGTCAGAAGCTTAGCCGACAGGGCCTATAGCAATCAGCCCCAGCATTTT. It translates to CVRSLADRAYSNQPQHF.

The V call is TRBV4-1, the J call TRBJ1-2, with 8 bases that match TRBD1. Germline V gene data show CDR1 as MGHRA and CDR2 as YSYEKL. CDR3 length: 15 residues. Trimming removed 2 bases from V and 8 bases from J; junction bases left unmatched: 10. The CDR3 DNA follows: TGCGCCAGCAGCCAACTCCCGGGACAGGACTTAGGCTACACCTTC. Its translation: CASSQLPGQDLGYTF.

This clone was seen once. This rearrangement joins TRBV18 to TRBJ2-1, with D tentatively TRBD1 (7 bases). The CDR3 loop spans 18 amino acids. V lost 0 bases, J lost 4 bases, and 19 bases lay in between. CDR1 and CDR2 (germline): KGHSH, LQKENI. In DNA, the CDR3 is TGTGCCAGCTCACCACCGGAGGGGGCCGACGCAAGATACAATGAGCAGTTCTTC. It yields the protein CASSPPEGADARYNEQFF. Combining the CDR3 with reference TRBV18 and TRBJ2-1 gives the whole variable domain NAGVMQNPRHLVRRRGQEARLRCSPMKGHSHVYWYRQLPEEGLKFMVYLQKENIIDESGMPKERFSAEFPKEGPSILRIQQVVRGDSAAYFCASSPPEGADARYNEQFFGPGTRLTVL.

The V and J genes are TRBV15 and TRBJ2-3; TRBD1 might be the D (5 bases). V gave up 4 bases and J gave up 4 bases, with 9 bases separating them. CDR1 and CDR2 (germline): LNHNV, YYDKDF (reference sequence). The CDR3 is made up of 13 amino acids. The CDR3 DNA is TGTGCCACCAGCATCAAAGGGGCAGATACGCAGTATTTT. The encoded protein is CATSIKGADTQYF.